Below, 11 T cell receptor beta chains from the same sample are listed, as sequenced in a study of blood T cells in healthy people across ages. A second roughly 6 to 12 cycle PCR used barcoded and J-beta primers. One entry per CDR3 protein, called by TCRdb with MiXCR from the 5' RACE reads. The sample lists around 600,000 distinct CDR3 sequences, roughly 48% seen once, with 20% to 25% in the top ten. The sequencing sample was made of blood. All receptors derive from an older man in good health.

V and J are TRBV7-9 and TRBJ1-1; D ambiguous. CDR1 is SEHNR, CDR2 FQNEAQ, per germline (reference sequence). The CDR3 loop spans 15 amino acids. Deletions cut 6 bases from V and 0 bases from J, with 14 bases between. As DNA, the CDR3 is TGTGCCAGCAGTCCGGCGGAGGCCCTGAACACTGAAGCTTTCTTT. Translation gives CASSPAEALNTEAFF.

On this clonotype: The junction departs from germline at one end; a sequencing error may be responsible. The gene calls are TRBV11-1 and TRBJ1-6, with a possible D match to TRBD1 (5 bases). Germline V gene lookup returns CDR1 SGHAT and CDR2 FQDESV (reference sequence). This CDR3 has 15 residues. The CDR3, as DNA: TGTGCCAGCAGCACGGACATCTCCTATAATGCACCCCTCCACTTT. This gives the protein CASSTDISYNAPLHF.

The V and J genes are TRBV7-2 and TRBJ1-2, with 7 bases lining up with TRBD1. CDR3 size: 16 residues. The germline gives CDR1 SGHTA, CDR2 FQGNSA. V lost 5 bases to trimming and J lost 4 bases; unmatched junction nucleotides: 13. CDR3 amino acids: CASSLNPRDSPYGYTF. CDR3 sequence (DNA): TGTGCCAGCAGCCTCAACCCCCGGGACAGCCCCTATGGCTACACCTTC.

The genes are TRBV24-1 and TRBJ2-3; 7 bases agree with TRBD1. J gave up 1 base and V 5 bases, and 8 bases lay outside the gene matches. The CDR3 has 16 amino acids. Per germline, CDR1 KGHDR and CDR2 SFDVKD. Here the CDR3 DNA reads TGTGCCACCAGTGCAGACAGGGTTCAGGGCACAGATACGCAGTATTTT. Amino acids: CATSADRVQGTDTQYF.

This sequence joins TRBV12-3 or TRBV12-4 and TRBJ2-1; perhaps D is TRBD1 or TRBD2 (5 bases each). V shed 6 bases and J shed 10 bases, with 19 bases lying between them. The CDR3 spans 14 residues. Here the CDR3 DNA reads TGTGCCAGCAGCCCCACCACGTTAGGGGACGAGCAGTTCTTC. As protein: CASSPTTLGDEQFF.

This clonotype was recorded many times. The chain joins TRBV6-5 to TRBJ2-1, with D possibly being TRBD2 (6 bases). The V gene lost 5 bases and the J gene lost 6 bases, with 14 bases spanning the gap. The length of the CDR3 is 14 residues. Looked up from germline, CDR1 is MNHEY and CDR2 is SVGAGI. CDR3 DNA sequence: TGTGCCAGCAGTAGGTGGGAGGAAGGCAATGAGCAGTTCTTC. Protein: CASSRWEEGNEQFF.

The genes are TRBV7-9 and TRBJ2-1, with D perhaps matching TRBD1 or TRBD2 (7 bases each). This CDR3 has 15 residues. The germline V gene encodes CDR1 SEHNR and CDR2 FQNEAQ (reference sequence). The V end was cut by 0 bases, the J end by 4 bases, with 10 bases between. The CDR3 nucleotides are TGTGCCAGCAGCTTAGCCAGGGGGGGATACAATGAGCAGTTCTTC. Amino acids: CASSLARGGYNEQFF.

The CDR3: CASSFLWETQYF. For the CDR3, the DNA is TGTGCCAGCAGCTTCTTATGGGAGACCCAGTACTTC. This chain uses TRBV7-2 with TRBJ2-5, with unresolved D. Germline V CDR1 and CDR2: SGHTA, FQGNSA. This CDR3 region has 12 residues. V was trimmed by 3 bases and J by 5 bases, leaving 7 bases between them.

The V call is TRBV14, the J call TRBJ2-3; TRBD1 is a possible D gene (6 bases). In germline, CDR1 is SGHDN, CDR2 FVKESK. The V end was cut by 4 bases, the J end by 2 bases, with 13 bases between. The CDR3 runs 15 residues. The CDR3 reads CASSLDRTPTDTQYF. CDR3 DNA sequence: TGTGCCAGCAGCCTTGACAGGACCCCCACAGATACGCAGTATTTT.

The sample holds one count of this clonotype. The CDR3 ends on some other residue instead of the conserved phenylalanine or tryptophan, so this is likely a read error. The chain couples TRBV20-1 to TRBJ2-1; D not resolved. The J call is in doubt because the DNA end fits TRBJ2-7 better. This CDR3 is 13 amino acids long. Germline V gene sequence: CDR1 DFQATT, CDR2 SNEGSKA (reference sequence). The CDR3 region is CSARITRDYEQYL. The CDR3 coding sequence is TGCAGTGCTAGGATAACAAGAGACTACGAGCAGTACTTA.

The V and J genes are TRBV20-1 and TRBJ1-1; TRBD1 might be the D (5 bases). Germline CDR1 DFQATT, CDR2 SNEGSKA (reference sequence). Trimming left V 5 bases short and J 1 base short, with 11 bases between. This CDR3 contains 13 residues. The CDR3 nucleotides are TGCAGTGCTGACAAGGGACGGAACACTGAAGCTTTCTTT. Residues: CSADKGRNTEAFF.